This T cell receptor (beta chain) was recorded in a study of blood T cell repertoires in COVID-19. The wider study: The cDNA or gDNA used as material had been derived from T cells, B-cell-depleted T cells, or PBMCs.

Participant ages covered roughly 18 to 90 years across around 25 US areas. Shortly before study entry, within 2 weeks, exposed participants had met a COVID-19 case. V was trimmed by 3 bases and J by 8 bases, leaving 10 bases between them. This CDR3 contains 12 residues. Worth noting for this clone: At the DNA level, this CDR3 is encoded by other sequences in the same sample as well.

Per the original methods: Amplification with reference gene primers provided the estimates of nucleated cell counts. Method: immunoSEQ multiplex PCR; TCRdb's copy keeps in-frame clones and lacks some. V and J calls and clone size are copied from that table; D and trimming were computed from the DNA. The table shows about 250,000 clones, with around 82% occurring only once. This chain connects TRBV12-3 or TRBV12-4 to TRBJ1-2; no clear D gene. The sample was PBMCs or T cells enriched from blood (not recorded which). This clonotype was obtained from a woman in her forties who had been exposed to COVID-19. As DNA, the CDR3 is TGTGCCAGCAGTTTTCCCGGGTGGGGCTACACCTTC. Its protein is CASSFPGWGYTF.